This T cell receptor beta chain was documented in a study of regulatory T cells in long-lasting Graves disease. Time point described: newly diagnosed GD, antithyroid drugs for less than 3 months. PBMC-derived RNA was used for the TCR library. V lost 5 bases and J 0 bases, leaving 20 bases between the germline ends. Per germline, CDR1 LNHDA and CDR2 SQIVND (reference sequence). This CDR3 comprises 17 residues. iRepertoire HTBI primers and Arm-PCR of CDR3 regions built TCR beta libraries. TCRdb re-analysed the multiplex PCR reads in MiXCR, keeping a single row per CDR3 protein. The repertoire holds 200,000 to 250,000 distinct CDR3 sequences, with around 19% as singletons.

The sequenced sample was peripheral blood mononuclear cells (PBMCs), obtained at new diagnosis, from a patient treated with antithyroid drugs. This rearrangement joins TRBV19 to TRBJ2-7; D is perhaps TRBD1 or TRBD2 (7 bases each). The sequence derives from a female donor with Graves disease. The CDR3 DNA is TGTGCCAGTAGTGGCCAGAGGGGGCGGGAGAGCTCCTACGAGCAGTACTTC. Translation gives CASSGQRGRESSYEQYF.